A selection of T cell receptor beta chains follows, all from one sample in a study of blood T cell repertoires in COVID-19. Libraries were prepared by immunoSEQ multiplex PCR; TCRdb keeps only in-frame clonotypes and omits some of them. Of roughly 250,000 clones detected, roughly 80% appear once; the ten largest clones hold 4.9%. The sequenced sample was peripheral blood. These receptors all come from a woman of 80 years or more with active or convalescent COVID-19. Each CDR3 is given with its conserved first and last residue. The order of the fields is clone size, J gene, D gene, CDR3 length, V gene, CDR3 protein, CDR3 DNA. The D gene is left open where the match is weak. Where a row states a size, it is once, few, many or the class of an expanded clone; other rows omit it.

abundance: .; j_gene: TRBJ1-1; d_gene: .; len: 17; v_gene: TRBV4-2; CDR3aa: CASSQGRGGNMNTEAFF; CDR3nt: TGTGCCAGCAGCCAAGGCAGGGGCGGCAATATGAATACTGAAGCTTTCTTT
abundance: once; j_gene: TRBJ1-4; d_gene: .; len: 15; v_gene: TRBV6-5; CDR3aa: CASSARDTGVEKLFF; CDR3nt: TGTGCCAGCAGCGCCCGGGACACCGGCGTCGAAAAACTGTTTTTT
abundance: .; j_gene: TRBJ2-7; d_gene: .; len: 12; v_gene: TRBV18; CDR3aa: CASSPLPGEQYF; CDR3nt: TGTGCCAGCTCACCACTGCCGGGCGAGCAGTACTTC
abundance: .; j_gene: TRBJ1-1; d_gene: .; len: 14; v_gene: TRBV6-5; CDR3aa: CASSYSDRNTEAFF; CDR3nt: TGTGCCAGCAGTTACTCGGACAGGAACACTGAAGCTTTCTTT
abundance: .; j_gene: TRBJ1-2; d_gene: .; len: 13; v_gene: TRBV5-4; CDR3aa: CASSRQGGYGYTF; CDR3nt: TGTGCCAGCAGCCGCCAGGGAGGCTATGGCTACACCTTC
abundance: .; j_gene: TRBJ1-3; d_gene: TRBD1; len: 16; v_gene: TRBV6-6; CDR3aa: CASSYSRGRSGNTIYF; CDR3nt: TGTGCCAGCAGTTACTCGAGGGGGCGCTCTGGAAACACCATATATTTT
abundance: once; j_gene: TRBJ2-2; d_gene: TRBD2; len: 15; v_gene: TRBV28; CDR3aa: CASSLGGANTGELFF; CDR3nt: TGTGCCAGCAGTTTAGGGGGGGCGAACACCGGGGAGCTGTTTTTT
abundance: .; j_gene: TRBJ1-2; d_gene: .; len: 12; v_gene: TRBV28; CDR3aa: CASSLSQSGYTF; CDR3nt: TGTGCCAGCAGTTTATCCCAATCCGGCTACACCTTC
abundance: .; j_gene: TRBJ2-7; d_gene: TRBD1; len: 14; v_gene: TRBV5-1; CDR3aa: CASSFGTGAYEQYF; CDR3nt: TGCGCCAGCAGCTTTGGGACAGGGGCCTACGAGCAGTACTTC
abundance: .; j_gene: TRBJ2-1; d_gene: TRBD1; len: 16; v_gene: TRBV7-2; CDR3aa: CASSTRDRGPGNEQFF; CDR3nt: TGTGCCAGCAGCACCCGGGACAGGGGGCCTGGAAATGAGCAGTTCTTC
abundance: few; j_gene: TRBJ1-4; d_gene: TRBD1; len: 15; v_gene: TRBV5-1; CDR3aa: CASSGGTGGNEKLFF; CDR3nt: TGCGCCAGCAGCGGCGGGACAGGGGGAAATGAAAAACTGTTTTTT
abundance: .; j_gene: TRBJ2-2; d_gene: TRBD2; len: 14; v_gene: TRBV5-5; CDR3aa: CASSPSGIAGELFF; CDR3nt: TGTGCCAGCAGCCCCAGCGGGATTGCCGGGGAGCTGTTTTTT
abundance: .; j_gene: TRBJ1-4; d_gene: .; len: 11; v_gene: TRBV6-1; CDR3aa: CASSEGVVLFF; CDR3nt: TGTGCCAGCAGTGAAGGCGTCGTACTGTTTTTT
abundance: .; j_gene: TRBJ1-2; d_gene: TRBD1; len: 13; v_gene: TRBV5-1; CDR3aa: CASSYGQGNGYTF; CDR3nt: TGCGCCAGCAGCTACGGACAGGGGAATGGCTACACCTTC
abundance: .; j_gene: TRBJ1-5; d_gene: .; len: 14; v_gene: TRBV28; CDR3aa: CASITGWGNQPQHF; CDR3nt: TGTGCCAGCATAACAGGGTGGGGCAATCAGCCCCAGCATTTT
abundance: once; j_gene: TRBJ1-2; d_gene: .; len: 13; v_gene: TRBV19; CDR3aa: CASSMGLDYGYTF; CDR3nt: TGTGCCAGTAGTATGGGGCTGGACTATGGCTACACCTTC
abundance: .; j_gene: TRBJ2-2; d_gene: .; len: 13; v_gene: TRBV19; CDR3aa: CASRGTYTGELFF; CDR3nt: TGTGCCTCCCGAGGGACTTACACCGGGGAGCTGTTTTTT
abundance: .; j_gene: TRBJ1-2; d_gene: TRBD1; len: 13; v_gene: TRBV2; CDR3aa: CASKTGGNYGYTF; CDR3nt: TGTGCCTCTAAAACAGGGGGCAACTATGGCTACACCTTC
abundance: .; j_gene: TRBJ2-5; d_gene: .; len: 14; v_gene: TRBV27; CDR3aa: CASSFLARVETQYF; CDR3nt: TGTGCCAGCAGTTTTCTGGCCAGGGTAGAGACCCAGTACTTC
abundance: .; j_gene: TRBJ1-5; d_gene: .; len: 15; v_gene: TRBV3-1/TRBV3-2; CDR3aa: CASSQDYPGLQPQHF; CDR3nt: TGTGCCAGCAGCCAAGATTATCCGGGGTTGCAGCCCCAGCATTTT
abundance: .; j_gene: TRBJ1-1; d_gene: .; len: 11; v_gene: TRBV12-3/TRBV12-4; CDR3aa: CASIRNTEAFF; CDR3nt: TGTGCCAGCATTAGGAACACTGAAGCTTTCTTT
abundance: .; j_gene: TRBJ2-1; d_gene: .; len: 11; v_gene: TRBV20-1; CDR3aa: CSARGQNEQFF; CDR3nt: TGCAGTGCTAGAGGCCAGAATGAGCAGTTCTTC
abundance: .; j_gene: TRBJ2-2; d_gene: TRBD2; len: 14; v_gene: TRBV2; CDR3aa: CASTGASGLGELFF; CDR3nt: TGTGCCAGCACCGGGGCTAGCGGACTCGGGGAGCTGTTTTTT
abundance: .; j_gene: TRBJ2-1; d_gene: TRBD2; len: 16; v_gene: TRBV5-4; CDR3aa: CASSPSGRAGNNEQFF; CDR3nt: TGTGCCAGCAGCCCCAGCGGGAGGGCGGGAAACAATGAGCAGTTCTTC
abundance: .; j_gene: TRBJ1-1; d_gene: .; len: 16; v_gene: TRBV10-3; CDR3aa: CAISEPSTPSNTEAFF; CDR3nt: TGTGCCATCAGTGAGCCTTCGACACCTTCGAACACTGAAGCTTTCTTT
abundance: .; j_gene: TRBJ1-1; d_gene: .; len: 15; v_gene: TRBV19; CDR3aa: CASSTYRAPLSEAFF; CDR3nt: TGTGCCAGTAGTACATACAGGGCACCGCTAAGTGAAGCTTTCTTT
abundance: .; j_gene: TRBJ2-3; d_gene: TRBD2; len: 17; v_gene: TRBV9; CDR3aa: CASSASSGRALSDTQYF; CDR3nt: TGTGCCAGCAGCGCCTCGAGCGGGAGGGCCTTGTCAGATACGCAGTATTTT
abundance: .; j_gene: TRBJ1-1; d_gene: .; len: 14; v_gene: TRBV15; CDR3aa: CATSRDHLNTEAFF; CDR3nt: TGTGCCACCAGCAGAGACCACTTGAACACTGAAGCTTTCTTT
abundance: .; j_gene: TRBJ2-2; d_gene: TRBD2; len: 20; v_gene: TRBV7-8; CDR3aa: CASSFLPGLAGGQGTGELFF; CDR3nt: TGTGCCAGCAGCTTCCTTCCGGGACTAGCGGGGGGCCAGGGGACCGGGGAGCTGTTTTTT
abundance: .; j_gene: TRBJ1-4; d_gene: TRBD1; len: 14; v_gene: TRBV6-5; CDR3aa: CASKKQGGNEKLFF; CDR3nt: TGTGCCAGTAAGAAACAGGGGGGGAATGAAAAACTGTTTTTT
abundance: .; j_gene: TRBJ1-2; d_gene: TRBD1; len: 15; v_gene: TRBV11-2; CDR3aa: CASRSLAGGLRGYTF; CDR3nt: TGTGCCAGCAGAAGTCTGGCAGGGGGCTTGAGGGGCTACACCTTC
abundance: .; j_gene: TRBJ2-1; d_gene: .; len: 14; v_gene: TRBV7-9; CDR3aa: CASSPRLSYNEQFF; CDR3nt: TGTGCCAGCAGCCCCAGACTCTCCTACAATGAGCAGTTCTTC
abundance: .; j_gene: TRBJ1-1; d_gene: TRBD1; len: 15; v_gene: TRBV14; CDR3aa: CASSHLGQGRAEAFF; CDR3nt: TGTGCCAGCAGCCATCTCGGACAGGGGAGGGCTGAAGCTTTCTTT
abundance: .; j_gene: TRBJ1-2; d_gene: TRBD1; len: 14; v_gene: TRBV13; CDR3aa: CASSKRQGLYGYTF; CDR3nt: TGTGCCAGCAGCAAACGACAGGGCCTCTATGGCTACACCTTC
abundance: .; j_gene: TRBJ2-1; d_gene: TRBD2; len: 16; v_gene: TRBV4-2; CDR3aa: CASSPLGGSSYNEQFF; CDR3nt: TGTGCCAGCAGCCCCCTGGGGGGGAGCTCCTACAATGAGCAGTTCTTC
abundance: .; j_gene: TRBJ1-3; d_gene: TRBD1; len: 14; v_gene: TRBV19; CDR3aa: CASTAGGFGNTIYF; CDR3nt: TGTGCCAGTACCGCAGGGGGCTTTGGAAACACCATATATTTT
abundance: .; j_gene: TRBJ1-5; d_gene: TRBD1; len: 15; v_gene: TRBV19; CDR3aa: CASSAEDRGPQPQHF; CDR3nt: TGTGCCAGTAGTGCGGAGGACAGGGGGCCCCAGCCCCAGCATTTT
abundance: .; j_gene: TRBJ1-5; d_gene: .; len: 14; v_gene: TRBV10-3; CDR3aa: CAITRSYSNQPQHF; CDR3nt: TGTGCCATCACACGGAGTTATAGCAATCAGCCCCAGCATTTT
abundance: .; j_gene: TRBJ1-2; d_gene: TRBD1; len: 14; v_gene: TRBV5-1; CDR3aa: CASSTRTGDSGYTF; CDR3nt: TGCGCCAGCAGCACCCGGACAGGGGACTCTGGCTACACCTTC
abundance: .; j_gene: TRBJ1-2; d_gene: .; len: 13; v_gene: TRBV6-1; CDR3aa: CASSEDSSRGYTF; CDR3nt: TGTGCCAGCAGTGAAGACTCCTCGAGAGGCTACACCTTC
abundance: .; j_gene: TRBJ2-7; d_gene: .; len: 12; v_gene: TRBV11-2; CDR3aa: CASSLDRYEQYF; CDR3nt: TGTGCCAGCAGCTTAGATCGCTACGAGCAGTACTTC
abundance: .; j_gene: TRBJ1-2; d_gene: .; len: 14; v_gene: TRBV30; CDR3aa: CAWSILRIRHGYTF; CDR3nt: TGTGCCTGGTCCATACTGCGGATTCGGCATGGCTACACCTTC
abundance: .; j_gene: TRBJ2-3; d_gene: TRBD2; len: 15; v_gene: TRBV5-1; CDR3aa: CASSLDSGSSDTQYF; CDR3nt: TGCGCCAGCAGCTTGGATAGCGGGAGTTCAGATACGCAGTATTTT
abundance: .; j_gene: TRBJ1-1; d_gene: TRBD1; len: 16; v_gene: TRBV18; CDR3aa: CASSPWTGAQNTEAFF; CDR3nt: TGTGCCAGCTCCCCTTGGACAGGGGCCCAGAACACTGAAGCTTTCTTT
abundance: few; j_gene: TRBJ1-2; d_gene: .; len: 12; v_gene: TRBV29-1; CDR3aa: CSAGDIQRGYTF; CDR3nt: TGCAGCGCCGGTGACATTCAACGGGGCTACACCTTC
abundance: .; j_gene: TRBJ2-3; d_gene: .; len: 13; v_gene: TRBV24-1; CDR3aa: CATSDPTGTTQYF; CDR3nt: TGTGCCACCAGTGATCCTACAGGGACGACGCAGTATTTT
abundance: .; j_gene: TRBJ1-1; d_gene: .; len: 13; v_gene: TRBV5-1; CDR3aa: CASVLAENTEAFF; CDR3nt: TGCGCCAGCGTCCTGGCTGAGAACACTGAAGCTTTCTTT
abundance: .; j_gene: TRBJ1-2; d_gene: TRBD1; len: 14; v_gene: TRBV19; CDR3aa: CASNTGTGYYGYTF; CDR3nt: TGTGCCAGTAATACCGGGACAGGTTACTATGGCTACACCTTC
abundance: .; j_gene: TRBJ2-5; d_gene: .; len: 13; v_gene: TRBV5-1; CDR3aa: CASSYQGQETQYF; CDR3nt: TGCGCCAGCAGCTATCAGGGCCAAGAGACCCAGTACTTC
abundance: .; j_gene: TRBJ1-6; d_gene: .; len: 16; v_gene: TRBV5-1; CDR3aa: CASSPLTPGVYSPLHF; CDR3nt: TGCGCCAGCAGCCCCCTCACGCCGGGGGTCTATTCACCCCTCCACTTT
abundance: .; j_gene: TRBJ2-1; d_gene: .; len: 11; v_gene: TRBV12-3/TRBV12-4; CDR3aa: CASSLGVEQFF; CDR3nt: TGTGCCAGCAGTTTAGGCGTAGAGCAGTTCTTC
abundance: .; j_gene: TRBJ1-4; d_gene: .; len: 13; v_gene: TRBV30; CDR3aa: CAWTGANNEKLFF; CDR3nt: TGTGCCTGGACAGGGGCTAATAATGAAAAACTGTTTTTT
abundance: .; j_gene: TRBJ1-1; d_gene: TRBD1; len: 12; v_gene: TRBV10-1; CDR3aa: CASSTGGTEAFF; CDR3nt: TGCGCCAGCAGTACAGGGGGCACTGAAGCTTTCTTT
abundance: .; j_gene: TRBJ2-1; d_gene: TRBD2; len: 13; v_gene: TRBV20-1; CDR3aa: CSASGGGPDEQFF; CDR3nt: TGCAGTGCTAGTGGCGGGGGGCCGGATGAGCAGTTCTTC
abundance: few; j_gene: TRBJ1-2; d_gene: TRBD1; len: 14; v_gene: TRBV7-9; CDR3aa: CASSWDREFNGYTF; CDR3nt: TGTGCCAGCAGCTGGGACAGGGAGTTTAATGGCTACACCTTC